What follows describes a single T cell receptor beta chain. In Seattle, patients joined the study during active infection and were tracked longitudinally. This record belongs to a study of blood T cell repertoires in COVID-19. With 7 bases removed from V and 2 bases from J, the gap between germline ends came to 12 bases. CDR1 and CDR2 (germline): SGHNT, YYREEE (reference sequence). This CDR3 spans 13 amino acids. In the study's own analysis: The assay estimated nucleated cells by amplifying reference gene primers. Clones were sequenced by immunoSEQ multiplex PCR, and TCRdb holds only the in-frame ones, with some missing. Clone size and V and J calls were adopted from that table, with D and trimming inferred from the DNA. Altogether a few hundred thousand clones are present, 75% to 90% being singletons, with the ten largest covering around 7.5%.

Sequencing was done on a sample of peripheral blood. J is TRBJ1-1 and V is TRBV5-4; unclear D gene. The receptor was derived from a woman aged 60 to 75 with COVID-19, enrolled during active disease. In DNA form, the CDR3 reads TGTGCCAGCGGGCGGGAACTCAACACTGAAGCTTTCTTT. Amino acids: CASGRELNTEAFF.